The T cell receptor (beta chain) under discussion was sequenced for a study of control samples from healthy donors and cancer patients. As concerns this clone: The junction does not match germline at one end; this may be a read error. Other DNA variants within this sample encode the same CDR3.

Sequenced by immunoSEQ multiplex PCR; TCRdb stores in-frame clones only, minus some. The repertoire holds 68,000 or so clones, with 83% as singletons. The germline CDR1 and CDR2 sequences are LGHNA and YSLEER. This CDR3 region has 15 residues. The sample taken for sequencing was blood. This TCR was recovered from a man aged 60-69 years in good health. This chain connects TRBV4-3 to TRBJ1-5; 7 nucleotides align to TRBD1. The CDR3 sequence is CASSPSRDSIQPQHF. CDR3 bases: TGCGCTAGCAGCCCTAGCCGGGACAGTATTCAGCCCCAGCATTTT.